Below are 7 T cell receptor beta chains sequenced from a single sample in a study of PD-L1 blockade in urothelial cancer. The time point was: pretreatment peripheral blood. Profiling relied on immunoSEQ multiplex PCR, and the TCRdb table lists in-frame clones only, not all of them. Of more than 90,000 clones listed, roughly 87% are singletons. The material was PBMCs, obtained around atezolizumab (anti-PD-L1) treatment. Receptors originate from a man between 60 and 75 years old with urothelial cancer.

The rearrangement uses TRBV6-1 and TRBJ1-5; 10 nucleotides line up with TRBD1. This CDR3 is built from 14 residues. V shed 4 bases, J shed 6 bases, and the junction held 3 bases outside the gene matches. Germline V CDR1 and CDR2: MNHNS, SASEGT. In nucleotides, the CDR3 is TGTGCCAGCAGTGGACAGGGGGCCCCTCAGCCCCAGCATTTT. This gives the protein CASSGQGAPQPQHF.

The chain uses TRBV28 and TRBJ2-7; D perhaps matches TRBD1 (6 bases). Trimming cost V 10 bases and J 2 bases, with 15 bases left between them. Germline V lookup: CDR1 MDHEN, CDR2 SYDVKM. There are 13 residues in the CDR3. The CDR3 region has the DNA TGTGCCACCGAGACCGACAGGACCTACGAGCAGTACTTC. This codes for CATETDRTYEQYF.

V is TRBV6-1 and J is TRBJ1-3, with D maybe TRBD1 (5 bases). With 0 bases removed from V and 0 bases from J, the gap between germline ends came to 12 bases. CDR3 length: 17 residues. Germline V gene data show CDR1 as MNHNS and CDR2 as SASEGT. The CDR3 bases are TGTGCCAGCAGTGAAGCGCAGGGCAGTCCCTCTGGAAACACCATATATTTT. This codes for CASSEAQGSPSGNTIYF.

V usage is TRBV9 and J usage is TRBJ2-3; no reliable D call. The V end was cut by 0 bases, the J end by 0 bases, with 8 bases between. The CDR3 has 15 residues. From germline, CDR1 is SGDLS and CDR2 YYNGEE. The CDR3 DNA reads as TGTGCCAGCAGCGTAGGGCGGATCAGCACAGATACGCAGTATTTT. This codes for CASSVGRISTDTQYF.

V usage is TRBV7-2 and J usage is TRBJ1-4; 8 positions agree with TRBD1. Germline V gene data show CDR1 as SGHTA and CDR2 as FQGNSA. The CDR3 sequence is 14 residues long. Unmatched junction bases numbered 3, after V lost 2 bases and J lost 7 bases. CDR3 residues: CASSLTGGGEKLFF. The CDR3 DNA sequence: TGTGCCAGCAGCTTAACAGGGGGTGGTGAAAAACTGTTTTTT.

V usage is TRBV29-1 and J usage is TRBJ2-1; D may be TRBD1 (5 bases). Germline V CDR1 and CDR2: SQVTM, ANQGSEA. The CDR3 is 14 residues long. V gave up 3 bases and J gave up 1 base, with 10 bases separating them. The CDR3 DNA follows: TGCAGCGTTGAGAACAGGCTTTCCTACAATGAGCAGTTCTTC. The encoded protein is CSVENRLSYNEQFF.

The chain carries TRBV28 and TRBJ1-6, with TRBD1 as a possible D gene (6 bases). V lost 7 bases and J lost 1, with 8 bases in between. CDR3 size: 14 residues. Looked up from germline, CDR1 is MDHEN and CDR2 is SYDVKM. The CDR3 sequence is CASTRGSYNSPLHF. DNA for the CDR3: TGTGCCAGCACCAGGGGATCCTATAATTCACCCCTCCACTTT. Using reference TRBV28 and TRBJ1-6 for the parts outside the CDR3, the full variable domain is DVKVTQSSRYLVKRTGEKVFLECVQDMDHENMFWYRQDPGLGLRLIYFSYDVKMKEKGDIPEGYSVSREKKERFSLILESASTNQTSMYLCASTRGSYNSPLHFGNGTRLTVT.